This T cell receptor (beta chain) was obtained from a study of T cell responses to AZD1222 COVID-19 vaccine. In the case of this clone: Its cognate antigen is unknown.

V shed 6 bases, J shed 4 bases, and the junction held 6 bases outside the gene matches. CDR3 length equals 14 residues. Per the germline V gene, CDR1 is MNHEY and CDR2 is SVGAGI. Sequencing was performed with immunoSEQ multiplex PCR; in TCRdb, only in-frame clones are kept and a portion is missing. Counted here are roughly 120,000 clones, 91% occurring once; the ten biggest clones make up 7% to 9%. General study findings and limits: It was only a handful of AZD1222 recipients who were seropositive at baseline. Spike was spanned by vaccine-associated CD4 TCRs, which were dominant at 160-218 and 743-854. Repertoire sampling happened only post peak T cell response. There were mostly white British donors and more females than males, and clonal diversity was possibly underestimated.

This material consisted of peripheral blood, taken on day 0 of AZD1222 vaccination. This receptor was taken from an adult in good health. J is TRBJ2-3 and V is TRBV6-5; the match to TRBD2 covers 8 bases. CDR3 loop: CASSLSGGADTQYF. The CDR3, as DNA: TGTGCCAGCAGCCTTTCCGGGGGGGCAGATACGCAGTATTTT.